Detailed here is one TCR beta chain. The data were taken from a study of T cell responses to AZD1222 COVID-19 vaccine. The CDR3 is 13 residues long. CDR1 and CDR2 (germline): KGHSH, LQKENI. V was pared by 5 bases and J by 2 bases, with 10 bases between. Sequencing was performed with immunoSEQ multiplex PCR; in TCRdb, only in-frame clones are kept and a portion is missing. The sample has about 120,000 clones, approximately 90% seen once; the top ten hold roughly 8.4%. V is TRBV18 and J is TRBJ2-7; possibly TRBD1 for D (7 bases). The receptor's source is an adult in good health. The input for sequencing was peripheral blood, taken on day 0 of AZD1222 vaccination. Here the CDR3 reads CASSWRGPYEQYF. In nucleotides, the CDR3 is TGTGCCAGCTCATGGAGGGGGCCCTACGAGCAGTACTTC. The complete variable domain, with remaining parts taken from reference TRBV18 and TRBJ2-7, reads NAGVMQNPRHLVRRRGQEARLRCSPMKGHSHVYWYRQLPEEGLKFMVYLQKENIIDESGMPKERFSAEFPKEGPSILRIQQVVRGDSAAYFCASSWRGPYEQYFGPGTRLTVT.